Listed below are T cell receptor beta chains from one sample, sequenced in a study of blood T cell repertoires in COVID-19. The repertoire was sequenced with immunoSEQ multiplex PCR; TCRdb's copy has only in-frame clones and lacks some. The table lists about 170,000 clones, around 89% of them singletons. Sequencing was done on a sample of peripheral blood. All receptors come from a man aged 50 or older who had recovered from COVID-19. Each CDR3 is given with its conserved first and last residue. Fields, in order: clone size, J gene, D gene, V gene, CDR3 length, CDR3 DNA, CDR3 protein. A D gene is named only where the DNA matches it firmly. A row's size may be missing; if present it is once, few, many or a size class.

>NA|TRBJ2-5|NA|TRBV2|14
TGTGCCAGCAGCGCCGGGACTTACCAAGAGACCCAGTACTTC
CASSAGTYQETQYF
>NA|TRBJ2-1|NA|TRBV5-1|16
TGCGCCAGCAGCTTGGGACTAGGCGAAGGATGGAATGAGCAGTTCTTC
CASSLGLGEGWNEQFF
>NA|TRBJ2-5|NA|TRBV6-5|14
TGTGCCAGCAGTTACGGTAACAGAAAAGAGACCCAGTACTTC
CASSYGNRKETQYF
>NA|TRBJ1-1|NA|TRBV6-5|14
TGTGCCAGCAGTTACGCGGGAAGTAAAGCTGAAGCTTTCTTT
CASSYAGSKAEAFF
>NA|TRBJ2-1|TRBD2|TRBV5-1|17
TGCGCCAGCAGCTTGGAGGGGAGCGGGAGGTTAAGCAATGAGCAGTTCTTC
CASSLEGSGRLSNEQFF
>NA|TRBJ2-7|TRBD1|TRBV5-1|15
TGCGCCAGCAGCCCCGGACAGGGGCAGGAGTACGAGCAGTACTTC
CASSPGQGQEYEQYF
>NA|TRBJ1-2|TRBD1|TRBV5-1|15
TGCGCCAGCAGCTTGGAAGGCAGGGGGCCTGATGGCTACACCTTC
CASSLEGRGPDGYTF
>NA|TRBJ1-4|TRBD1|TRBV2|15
TGTGCCAGCAGTGAGGACAGGGCTATGGGTGAAAAACTGTTTTTT
CASSEDRAMGEKLFF
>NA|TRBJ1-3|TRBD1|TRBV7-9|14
TGTGCCAGCAGTTGGGACAGGACTGGAAACACCATATATTTT
CASSWDRTGNTIYF
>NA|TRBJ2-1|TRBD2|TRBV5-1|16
TGCGCCAGCAGCTTGGTTCCCAGCGGGACCTACAATGAGCAGTTCTTC
CASSLVPSGTYNEQFF
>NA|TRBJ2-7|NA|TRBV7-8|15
TGTGCCAGCAGCTTAGGGTTAGGCAGGACCTACGAGCAGTACTTC
CASSLGLGRTYEQYF
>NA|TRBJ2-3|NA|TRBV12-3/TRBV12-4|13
TGTGCCAGCAGAGGGGAGGGCACAGATACGCAGTATTTT
CASRGEGTDTQYF
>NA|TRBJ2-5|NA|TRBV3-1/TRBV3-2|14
TGTGCCAGCAGCCAGCGGGGAACCTGGGGGACCCAGTACTTC
CASSQRGTWGTQYF
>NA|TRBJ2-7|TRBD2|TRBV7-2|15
TGTGCCAGCAGCTACCGAGCGGGAGATGGGTACGAGCAGTACTTC
CASSYRAGDGYEQYF
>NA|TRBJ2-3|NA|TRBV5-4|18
TGTGCCAGCAGCCCCCGAGTGCACACGCGGGGTAGCACAGATACGCAGTATTTT
CASSPRVHTRGSTDTQYF
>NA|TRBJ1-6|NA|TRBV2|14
TGTGCCAGCAGTGAATTGGGGGGAAATTCACCCCTCCACTTT
CASSELGGNSPLHF
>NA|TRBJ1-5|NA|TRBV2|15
TGTGCCAGCCTTCCCGACGGGTTTAGCAATCAGCCCCAGCATTTT
CASLPDGFSNQPQHF
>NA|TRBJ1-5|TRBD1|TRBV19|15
TGTGCCAGTAGTATAGCACAGGGGTGGAATCAGCCCCAGCATTTT
CASSIAQGWNQPQHF
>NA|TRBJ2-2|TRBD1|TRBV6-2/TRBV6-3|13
TGTGCCAGCAGTGGACAGGGAACCGGGGAGCTGTTTTTT
CASSGQGTGELFF
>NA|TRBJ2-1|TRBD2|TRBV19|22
TGTGCCAGTAGTATGGGGCCGTGGACCGGGACTAGCGGGGGGCAGAGAGTGGTTGAGCAGTTCTTC
CASSMGPWTGTSGGQRVVEQFF
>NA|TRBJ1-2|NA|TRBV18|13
TGTGCCAGCTCACCGAGCTCCGGCTATGGCTACACCTTC
CASSPSSGYGYTF
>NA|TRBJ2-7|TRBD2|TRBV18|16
TGTGCCAGCTCCCAGGGTCTTACTAGCGGGAGGAACGAGCAGTACTTC
CASSQGLTSGRNEQYF
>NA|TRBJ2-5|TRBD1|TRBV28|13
TGTGCCAGCAGACTGACAGGGCTGGAGACCCAGTACTTC
CASRLTGLETQYF
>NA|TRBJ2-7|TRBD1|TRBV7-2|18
TGTGCCAGCAGCTTAGGCTGGACAGGGTCTTCCGGACCCTTCGAGCAGTACTTC
CASSLGWTGSSGPFEQYF
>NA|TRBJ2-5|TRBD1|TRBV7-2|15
TGTGCCAGCAGCACCCGGACAGGCCGTCAAGAGACCCAGTACTTC
CASSTRTGRQETQYF
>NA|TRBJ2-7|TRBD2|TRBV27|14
TGTGCCAGCAGTTTAGCGGGGGGAACCTACGAGCAGTACTTC
CASSLAGGTYEQYF
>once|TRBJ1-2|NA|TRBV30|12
TGTGCCTGGAGTGTGCAGAACTATGGCTACACCTTC
CAWSVQNYGYTF
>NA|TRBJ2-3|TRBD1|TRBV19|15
TGTGCCAGTAGCGAGACAGGGGGCCGGGCAGATACGCAGTATTTT
CASSETGGRADTQYF
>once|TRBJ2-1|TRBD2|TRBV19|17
TGTGCCAGTAGTATGGGGAGACTAGCGGGAGGGAGGAATGAGCAGTTCTTC
CASSMGRLAGGRNEQFF
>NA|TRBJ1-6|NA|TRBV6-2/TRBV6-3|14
TGTGCCAGCAGTTACCGGGGGGATAATTCACCCCTCCACTTT
CASSYRGDNSPLHF
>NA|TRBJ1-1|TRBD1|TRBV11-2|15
TGTGCCAGCAGCCCGGGACAGGTGATGTCCACTGAAGCTTTCTTT
CASSPGQVMSTEAFF
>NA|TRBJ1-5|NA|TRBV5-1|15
TGCGCCAGCAGCTTGGGGGAGGGCTGGGATCAGCCCCAGCATTTT
CASSLGEGWDQPQHF
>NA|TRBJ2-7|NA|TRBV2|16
TGTGCCAGCAGTGATTATAGCGGAACTACCTCCTACGAGCAGTACTTC
CASSDYSGTTSYEQYF
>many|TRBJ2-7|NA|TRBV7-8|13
TGTGCCAGCAGCTTAGGGAGTATCCCGGAGCAGTACTTC
CASSLGSIPEQYF
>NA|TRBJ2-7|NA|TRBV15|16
TGTGCCACCAGCAGGTCTTCAGGGGATAAGCCCTACGAGCAGTACTTC
CATSRSSGDKPYEQYF
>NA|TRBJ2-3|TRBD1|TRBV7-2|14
TGTGCCAGCAGCTTGGGACAGGGCACAGATACGCAGTATTTT
CASSLGQGTDTQYF
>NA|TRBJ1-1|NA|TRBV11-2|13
TGTGCCAGCAGAGCAGGGCTGAACACTGAAGCTTTCTTT
CASRAGLNTEAFF
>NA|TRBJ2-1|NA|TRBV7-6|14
TGTGCCAGCAGCTTATCGGCTAGCTTCGATGAGCAGTTCTTC
CASSLSASFDEQFF
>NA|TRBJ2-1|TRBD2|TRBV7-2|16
TGTGCCAGCAGCTTAGGGCTCGGGAGGAACGACAATGAGCAGTTCTTC
CASSLGLGRNDNEQFF
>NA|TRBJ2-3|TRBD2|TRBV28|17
TGTGCCAGCAGTTTATGGTCGACTAGCGGGCCGACGGATACGCAGTATTTT
CASSLWSTSGPTDTQYF
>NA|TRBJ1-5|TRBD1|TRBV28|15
TGTGCCAGCAGTTTTCGACAGGGGGTAAATCAGCCCCAGCATTTT
CASSFRQGVNQPQHF
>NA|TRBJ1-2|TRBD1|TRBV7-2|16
TGTGCCAGCAGCCCGGGGACAGGGGTGGTTTTCTATGGCTACACCTTC
CASSPGTGVVFYGYTF
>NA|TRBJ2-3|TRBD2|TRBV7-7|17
TGTGCCAGCAGCTTATCGGTAGCGGGAAAGGGGGCAGATACGCAGTATTTT
CASSLSVAGKGADTQYF
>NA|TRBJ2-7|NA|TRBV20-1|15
TGCAGTGCTAGTCCACTCGGACAAGCCGTCTACGAGCAGTACTTC
CSASPLGQAVYEQYF
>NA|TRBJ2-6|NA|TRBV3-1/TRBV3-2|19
TGTGCCAGCAGCCCCTATATACAGGTCCCCTACTCTGGGGCCAACGTCCTGACTTTC
CASSPYIQVPYSGANVLTF
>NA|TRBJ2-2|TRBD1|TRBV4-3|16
TGCGCCAGCAGGCAAGCTGGACAGGGGGTTATCGGGGAGCTGTTTTTT
CASRQAGQGVIGELFF
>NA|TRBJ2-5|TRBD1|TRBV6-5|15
TGTGCCAGCAGTTACTCCAGGACAGGGCGAGAGACCCAGTACTTC
CASSYSRTGRETQYF
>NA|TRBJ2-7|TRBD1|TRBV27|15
TGTGCCAGCAGTCCGGGACAGGGGATATCGTACGAGCAGTACTTC
CASSPGQGISYEQYF
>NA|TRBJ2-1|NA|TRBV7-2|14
TGTGCCAGCAGCCGGCTCGCGGCGTACAATGAGCAGTTCTTC
CASSRLAAYNEQFF
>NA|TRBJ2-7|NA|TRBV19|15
TGTGCCAGTAGTGGAGGGTCTCGGGGAGCCTACGAGCAGTACTTC
CASSGGSRGAYEQYF
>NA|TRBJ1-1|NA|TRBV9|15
TGTGCCAGCAGCGTCTTCAGGGATAGGAACACTGAAGCTTTCTTT
CASSVFRDRNTEAFF
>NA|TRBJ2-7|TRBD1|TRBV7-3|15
TGTGCCAGCAGCTTAACGGGACAGGGGGGCTACGAGCAGTACTTC
CASSLTGQGGYEQYF
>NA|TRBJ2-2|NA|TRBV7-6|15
TGTGCCAGCAGCTTAGAACAGGTTAACACCGGGGAGCTGTTTTTT
CASSLEQVNTGELFF
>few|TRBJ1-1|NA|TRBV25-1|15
TGTGCCAGCAGTGAATATCGAGGGATTCCCACTGAAGCTTTCTTT
CASSEYRGIPTEAFF